This T cell receptor beta chain originates from a study of blood T cell repertoires in COVID-19. The data were produced by immunoSEQ multiplex PCR, yet TCRdb's version contains in-frame clones alone and is incomplete. Of about 97,000 clones in the sample, 75% to 95% were seen once. The sequenced sample was peripheral blood. The receptor was derived from a man between 60 and 70 years old with acute or convalescent COVID-19.

The CDR3 spells CASSFRMNTEAFF. In nucleotides, the CDR3 is TGTGCCAGCAGTTTCAGGATGAACACTGAAGCTTTCTTT. V and J are TRBV12-3 or TRBV12-4 and TRBJ1-1; no firm D call. The CDR3 is 13 amino acids. V was trimmed by 3 bases and J by 0 bases, leaving 5 bases between them.